Below, one TCR beta chain is given with its context. Profiled with immunoSEQ multiplex PCR; TCRdb holds only in-frame clones, not every one. Here the sample spans about 64,000 clones, about 90% being singletons. This specimen belongs to a study of T cell changes during pregnancy in multiple sclerosis. The V end lost 1 base, the J end lost 2 bases, and 12 bases lay between the germline ends. CDR1 and CDR2 from the germline V gene are KGHSY and FQNENV. This CDR3 has 15 residues. This sequence joins TRBV16 and TRBJ2-7, with D hard to call. The TCR comes from a female donor in good health, enrolled as a control in a pregnancy study. The sample consisted of peripheral blood, taken in the third trimester of pregnancy. This chain's CDR3 is CASSQFYSSTYEQYF. CDR3 bases: TGTGCCAGCAGCCAATTTTACAGCTCAACCTACGAGCAGTACTTC.